This is a list of T cell receptor beta chains from one sample in a study of shared clonotypes between healthy human individuals. TCRdb's copy holds only in-frame clones and misses some; the assay was immunoSEQ multiplex PCR. The table has fewer than 850,000 clones, just over 95% seen once. Sequencing was performed on naive CD8+ T cells sorted from blood. All receptors derive from a man aged 25-40 years in good health. Each CDR3 is given without its conserved first and last residue. A D gene is named only where the DNA matches it firmly.

v_call d_call cdr3_aa
TRBV5-6 TRBD2 ASSLSLGTRSYEQY
TRBV5-8 - ASSLPTSGANVLT
TRBV6-6 - ASSYVATEAF
TRBV29-1 - SVVLPLNYGYT
TRBV28 - ASSLRQASSYEQY
TRBV7-9 TRBD1 ASSLSRGQGAEEQY
TRBV19 TRBD2 ASSIYSGTSGLVEQY
TRBV27 TRBD2 ASSLGAGEEDTQY
TRBV7-8 TRBD1 ASSFREQGINYGYT
TRBV4-1 - ASRARSAASSDINEQF
TRBV7-6 - ASSRSTNSYEQY
TRBV7-2 - ASSPRDPYEQY
TRBV30 - AWSRGTTGELF
TRBV5-4 - ASSLVGRGNNEQF
TRBV7-9 - ASSLNRRDEQF
TRBV7-9 TRBD2 ASSPPLAGGTDTQY
TRBV6-6 - ASSYSFSDSNQPQH
TRBV7-9 TRBD1 ASSLEDRGLPYEQY
TRBV30 TRBD2 ALLAGGSYEQY
TRBV18 - ASSPPGTPASEAF
TRBV19 - ASSNRDTSYNEQF
TRBV2 TRBD1 ASRLQGNQPQH
TRBV9 TRBD1 ASSPRHGPGTGVYEQY
TRBV7-8 TRBD1 ATQNRDRGLNTGELF
TRBV19 - ASSITWVASYNEQF
TRBV16 TRBD2 ASSQSGGGYNEQF
TRBV15 - ATSATTAGILGEQY
TRBV4-1 TRBD1 ASSQTETGHYGYT
TRBV5-1 - ASSLLGLLDEQY
TRBV5-1 - ASSRGFEQF
TRBV6-5 - ASSQEWGSDEKLF
TRBV7-2 - ASSWLVLSYNEQF
TRBV10-3 - AISEARGGADTDTQY
TRBV5-1 TRBD2 ASSLGFSGAYNEQF
TRBV14 - ASSQDPGVPAGELF
TRBV27 - ASSQGSAATGWVQPQH
TRBV7-9 TRBD1 AGRRQDRLMVEGANVLT
TRBV5-6 - ASSCAGPENTEAF
TRBV7-8 - ASSPTPPGTDTQY
TRBV7-2 TRBD2 ASSQGLAAAAYEQY
TRBV2 TRBD2 ASSEVAGDRYNEQF
TRBV27 - ASSPRWLEGTQY